These 26 T cell receptor beta chains were sequenced from one sample in a study of T cells in Graves' hyperthyroidism and ophthalmopathy. TCR beta CDR3 regions were amplified from RNA transcripts. First-round RT-PCR with HTBI primers amplified the TCR CDR3 region. TCRdb independently ran MiXCR on the multiplex PCR reads; one entry per CDR3 protein. Here the sample spans about 360,000 distinct CDR3 sequences, roughly 13% being singletons. The sample consisted of blood. The receptors were gathered from a woman aged 18-29 years with Graves' hyperthyroidism.

This chain joins TRBV6-2 or TRBV6-3 and TRBJ1-5, with 9 bases identical to TRBD1. Losses at the gene ends were 5 bases for V and 7 bases for J; bases not matched to a gene: 3. The CDR3 is 13 residues long. The germline V gene encodes CDR1 MNHEY and CDR2 SVGEGT. CDR3 DNA sequence: TGTGCCAGCAGTGGGACAGGGTGGCAGCCCCAGCATTTT. Its protein product is CASSGTGWQPQHF.

This clonotype has ten or more counts. The chain carries TRBV7-2 and TRBJ2-7; tentatively, D is TRBD2 (6 bases). CDR1 SGHTA and CDR2 FQGNSA come from the germline V gene. The CDR3 spans 15 residues. Trimming stripped 5 bases from V and 4 bases from J, with 18 bases between. The CDR3 loop reads CASSPGGASSYEQYF. DNA for the CDR3: TGTGCCAGCAGCCCCGGGGGAGCTAGTTCATACGAGCAGTACTTC.

The rearrangement links TRBV9 to TRBJ2-5; 8 bases are shared with TRBD2. CDR3 size: 16 residues. V was pared by 1 base and J by 1 base, with 6 bases of the junction left unmatched. Germline lookup yields CDR1 SGDLS and CDR2 YYNGEE. The CDR3 region has the DNA TGTGCCAGCAGCGTATCCAGCGGGGGACTCCAAGAGACCCAGTACTTC. Protein: CASSVSSGGLQETQYF.

The chain recombines TRBV5-1 with TRBJ2-1, with 7 bases that match TRBD2. The CDR3 covers 14 residues. Germline V CDR1 and CDR2: SGHRS, YFSETQ. V shed 1 base and J 9 bases; nucleotides not matched to a gene: 7. CDR3: CASSLYPGGGEQFF. The CDR3 DNA is TGCGCCAGCAGCTTGTATCCGGGCGGGGGTGAGCAGTTCTTC.

The V gene is TRBV6-1, the J gene TRBJ2-1; 7 nucleotides match TRBD2. With 6 bases clipped from V and 12 bases from J, the junction kept 14 bases outside the gene matches. The CDR3 has 14 residues. The V gene's germline CDR1 is MNHNS and CDR2 SASEGT. The CDR3 region is CASSRRGGDGGQFF. The CDR3 DNA sequence: TGTGCCAGCAGCCGCCGGGGAGGGGACGGGGGGCAGTTCTTC.

This clonotype came up once. The chain combines TRBV29-1 with TRBJ2-1; 12 nucleotides match TRBD2. This CDR3 has 14 residues. J lost 6 bases, V lost 3 bases, and 3 bases had no gene match. From germline, CDR1 is SQVTM and CDR2 ANQGSEA. The CDR3 is CSVDPSGRANEQFF. CDR3 coding DNA: TGCAGCGTTGACCCTAGCGGGAGGGCCAATGAGCAGTTCTTC.

There are many counts of this clonotype. The chain links TRBV4-2 to TRBJ2-5, with 7 positions matching TRBD1. CDR1 is LGHNA, CDR2 YNFKEQ, per germline. The CDR3 loop spans 13 amino acids. V gave up 4 bases and J gave up 3 bases; unmatched junction bases: 2. The CDR3 nucleotides are TGTGCCAGCAGCCCTGGGACAGAAGAGACCCAGTACTTC. The encoded protein is CASSPGTEETQYF.

This clonotype showed up many times. The chain joins TRBV20-1 to TRBJ2-3, with TRBD2 matching over 8 bases. The germline gives CDR1 DFQATT, CDR2 SNEGSKA (reference sequence). V shed 4 bases and J 6 bases; nucleotides not matched to a gene: 12. The CDR3 is 15 amino acids. The CDR3 coding sequence is TGCAGTGCTACCTCGGGCGGGAGGACGGGGGATACGCAGTATTTT. Protein product: CSATSGGRTGDTQYF.

In its sample, this clonotype was seen a few times. This chain uses TRBV10-3 with TRBJ2-1; 14 bases fit TRBD2. The CDR3 totals 14 residues. Looked up from germline, CDR1 is ENHRY and CDR2 is SYGVKD. Germline trimming cut 10 bases from V and 6 bases from J; bases unmatched to any gene: 5. In DNA, the CDR3 is TGTGCCACTCTGACTAGCGGGGGGGCCAATGAGCAGTTCTTC. Its translation: CATLTSGGANEQFF.

This clonotype showed up just a few times. The V gene is TRBV7-2, the J gene TRBJ2-5; 9 nucleotides agree with TRBD2. This CDR3 contains 14 residues. V shed 7 bases, J shed 1 base, and the junction held 4 bases outside the gene matches. Germline assignment: CDR1 SGHTA and CDR2 FQGNSA. As DNA, the CDR3 is TGTGCCAGCACTGCGCGGGGGGGCCAAGAGACCCAGTACTTC. This sequence encodes CASTARGGQETQYF.

This clonotype was found many times. The rearrangement uses TRBV6-2 or TRBV6-3 and TRBJ2-3; 11 nucleotides align to TRBD2. Germline-derived CDR1 and CDR2 are MNHEY and SVGEGT. This CDR3 is 14 amino acids long. The trim removed 7 bases at V and 4 bases at J, leaving 4 bases unmatched. The CDR3 is CASTLAGGADTQYF. The CDR3 DNA sequence: TGTGCCAGCACGCTAGCGGGAGGCGCAGATACGCAGTATTTT.

This clonotype was counted ten times or more. This chain uses TRBV15 with TRBJ2-1; 8 bases agree with TRBD2. V was clipped by 1 base and J by 4 bases; unmatched bases: 9. The CDR3 totals 17 residues. Germline loops: CDR1 LNHNV, CDR2 YYDKDF (reference sequence). The CDR3 region has the DNA TGTGCCACCAGCAGAGGGGGGGGGACTAGGGGGTACAATGAGCAGTTCTTC. Amino acid sequence: CATSRGGGTRGYNEQFF.

Regarding this clonotype: A much larger clone lies one base from this, so it may be a read error. The V and J genes are TRBV27 and TRBJ1-1; 7 bases agree with TRBD1. This CDR3 comprises 15 residues. Germline CDR1 reads MNHEY; CDR2 reads SMNVEV (reference sequence). DNA of the CDR3: TGTGCCGGCAGTTACTCGGACAGGAGAGGGACTGAAGCTTTCTTT. It yields the protein CAGSYSDRRGTEAFF.

Many counts were recorded for this clonotype. The DNA of the CDR3 is TGTGCCAGCAGTTTAAGTACCCCCAGGTATAACTACGAGCAGTACTTC. Translating gives CASSLSTPRYNYEQYF. The chain joins TRBV27 to TRBJ2-7; D uncertain. Looked up from germline, CDR1 is MNHEY and CDR2 is SMNVEV (reference sequence). V was shortened by 2 bases and J by 3 bases, with 17 bases between the two germline ends. The CDR3 consists of 16 residues.

This clonotype was counted at least ten times. The V call is TRBV7-2, the J call TRBJ2-3, with TRBD2 matching 7 bases. The CDR3 length is 16 residues. Losses at the gene ends were 8 bases for V and 1 base for J; bases not matched to a gene: 12. Per the germline V gene, CDR1 is SGHTA and CDR2 is FQGNSA. For the CDR3, the DNA is TGTGCCAGCGCTAGGGCTAGCGGCGATGGCACAGATACGCAGTATTTT. It encodes CASARASGDGTDTQYF.

This clonotype was picked up many times. This chain joins TRBV3-1 and TRBJ2-3, with D uncertain. There are 14 residues in the CDR3. Between the trimmed V and J ends, which lost 7 bases and 3 bases, there was a span of 14 bases. Germline V lookup: CDR1 LGHDT, CDR2 YNNKEL (reference sequence). CDR3 sequence: CASTSSFVTDTQYF. For the CDR3, the DNA is TGTGCCAGCACCTCAAGTTTTGTTACAGATACGCAGTATTTT.

This clonotype was recorded at least ten times. The J gene is TRBJ2-2, the V gene TRBV7-3, with 7 bases matching TRBD2. The CDR3 has 16 residues. V was clipped by 5 bases and J by 1 base; unmatched bases: 7. Germline values: CDR1 SGHTA, CDR2 FQGTGA. Here the CDR3 reads CASSVWGGKNTGELFF. The DNA for the CDR3 is TGTGCCAGCAGCGTGTGGGGGGGAAAGAACACCGGGGAGCTGTTTTTT.

This clonotype was detected many times. The CDR3 here is CASSQGQGEYYEQYF. The CDR3 coding sequence is TGTGCCAGCAGCCAAGGACAGGGCGAATACTACGAGCAGTACTTC. The chain uses TRBV12-3 or TRBV12-4 and TRBJ2-7, with 8 bases identical to TRBD1. V trimming: 6 bases; J trimming: 3 bases; junction bases outside the gene matches: 10. The CDR3 totals 15 residues.

This rearrangement joins TRBV7-9 to TRBJ2-5; D tentatively fits TRBD1 or TRBD2 (6 bases each). V gave up 1 base and J gave up 1 base, with 16 bases separating them. CDR3 length: 17 residues. Germline V lookup: CDR1 SEHNR, CDR2 FQNEAQ (reference sequence). The DNA for the CDR3 is TGTGCCAGCAGCTTAGGGGAGCTGGGGGGCCGCCAAGAGACCCAGTACTTC. This sequence encodes CASSLGELGGRQETQYF.

This clonotype appeared many times. V and J are TRBV12-3 or TRBV12-4 and TRBJ1-2; perhaps TRBD1 as D (6 bases). Trimming pared 5 bases from V and 1 base from J, leaving 14 bases between. CDR3 length: 15 amino acids. CDR3 sequence reads: CASSLRDTVNYGYTF. The CDR3 DNA reads as TGTGCCAGCAGTCTACGGGACACCGTTAACTATGGCTACACCTTC.

Many counts were recorded for this clonotype. This sequence joins TRBV15 and TRBJ2-7; 11 bases fit TRBD1. CDR1 LNHNV and CDR2 YYDKDF come from the germline V gene (reference sequence). The CDR3 runs 16 residues. Trimming removed 5 bases from V and 5 bases from J; junction bases left unmatched: 11. CDR3 in amino acids: CATSRLFGQGADEQYF. The CDR3, as DNA: TGTGCCACCAGCCGACTCTTCGGACAGGGGGCCGACGAGCAGTACTTC.

The rearrangement links TRBV5-1 to TRBJ1-6, with a tentative D call TRBD1 (5 bases). Germline-derived CDR1 and CDR2 are SGHRS and YFSETQ. The length of the CDR3 is 15 residues. Trimming pared 0 bases from V and 9 bases from J, leaving 13 bases between. CDR3 sequence reads: CASSLEWGSSSPLHF. The CDR3 DNA is TGCGCCAGCAGCTTGGAATGGGGCAGTAGTTCACCCCTCCACTTT.

This clonotype was seen many times. This chain connects TRBV6-6 to TRBJ2-3; the match to TRBD1 covers 10 bases. The CDR3 consists of 16 residues. CDR1 and CDR2 from the germline V gene are MNHNY and SVGAGI (reference sequence). V dropped 2 bases and J dropped 2; count of bases not matched to a gene: 4. The CDR3 region is CASSYGQGGHTDTQYF. The CDR3 DNA reads as TGTGCCAGCAGTTACGGACAGGGGGGGCACACAGATACGCAGTATTTT.

This clonotype occurred many times. V is TRBV5-1 and J is TRBJ1-1; no reliable D call. Germline values: CDR1 SGHRS, CDR2 YFSETQ. This CDR3 spans 13 amino acids. V was clipped by 2 bases and J by 1 base, with 6 bases between them. The chain's CDR3 is CASSFDENTEAFF. CDR3 DNA sequence: TGCGCCAGCAGCTTCGACGAGAACACTGAAGCTTTCTTT.

Ten or more counts support this clonotype. The chain links TRBV2 to TRBJ1-6, with D possibly TRBD1 on 5 matching bases. Trimming left V 7 bases short and J 7 bases short, with 14 bases between. This CDR3 is 14 amino acids long. Germline V gene data show CDR1 as SNHLY and CDR2 as FYNNEI. The DNA for the CDR3 is TGTGCCAGCAAATCCGCGCAGGGAAATTCACCCCTCCACTTT. Its protein is CASKSAQGNSPLHF.

This clonotype was seen repeatedly, ten times or more. CDR3 nucleotides: TGTGCCAGCAGTTTAACAGTATATAATTCACCCCTCCACTTT. It specifies CASSLTVYNSPLHF. This chain links TRBV27 with TRBJ1-6; D gene ambiguous. The CDR3 totals 14 residues. V was clipped by 2 bases and J by 4 bases, with 6 bases between them. CDR1 MNHEY and CDR2 SMNVEV come from the germline V gene (reference sequence).